The 21 T cell receptor beta chains presented below share a single source sample, sequenced in a study of blood T cell repertoires in COVID-19. The protocol was immunoSEQ multiplex PCR, while the TCRdb copy is restricted to in-frame clones and leaves out a portion. The sample records approximately 100,000 clones, nearly 90% being singletons. Sequencing was carried out using peripheral blood. These receptors were obtained from a man aged 45-60 years in a cohort sampled during active COVID-19.

The rearrangement uses TRBV6-5 and TRBJ1-5; D gene uncertain. The CDR3 runs to 15 residues. The germline V and J ends were trimmed by 7 bases and 0 bases, with 13 bases remaining between them. Germline lookup yields CDR1 MNHEY and CDR2 SVGAGI. CDR3 bases: TGTGCCAGCACCCCGGCGGGCAATAGCAATCAGCCCCAGCATTTT. Its protein is CASTPAGNSNQPQHF.

This clone showed up just a few times. The chain uses TRBV5-1 and TRBJ2-1, with TRBD2 matching over 13 bases. Per germline, CDR1 SGHRS and CDR2 YFSETQ. CDR3 length equals 15 residues. Trimming cost V 3 bases and J 8 bases; bases outside gene matches: 5. CDR3 DNA sequence: TGCGCCAGCAGCTGGAGGACTAGCGGGGGAGATGAGCAGTTCTTC. Protein product: CASSWRTSGGDEQFF.

The rearrangement links TRBV4-2 to TRBJ2-5, with a possible D match to TRBD1 (5 bases). Trimming cost V 0 bases and J 5 bases, with 10 bases left between them. The CDR3 is 14 amino acids. Looked up from germline, CDR1 is LGHNA and CDR2 is YNFKEQ. The CDR3 nucleotides are TGTGCCAGCAGCCAAGACAGGGTTTCGGAGACCCAGTACTTC. This codes for CASSQDRVSETQYF.

This clone has just one count. The germline gene is not matched at one end of the junction; a read error may be the cause. V and J are TRBV4-2 and TRBJ2-4; TRBD2 aligns across 10 bases. The CDR3 runs 17 residues. From germline, CDR1 is LGHNA and CDR2 YNFKEQ. The CDR3 DNA reads as TGTGCCAGCAGCAATCGCACCAGCGGGGGGGCCAGAAACATTCAGTACTTC. Its protein product is CASSNRTSGGARNIQYF.

V is TRBV10-1 and J is TRBJ2-2; 7 bases align to TRBD1. Trimming cost V 4 bases and J 4 bases; bases outside gene matches: 6. From germline, CDR1 is WNHNN and CDR2 SYGVQD (reference sequence). The CDR3 sequence is 15 residues long. CDR3 loop: CASSGRDSGTGELFF. The DNA of the CDR3 is TGCGCCAGCAGTGGAAGGGACAGCGGCACCGGGGAGCTGTTTTTT.

The chain has TRBV5-1 and TRBJ2-5; D is possibly TRBD2 (6 bases). V was pared by 2 bases and J by 0 bases, with 11 bases between. This CDR3 comprises 15 residues. Germline assignment: CDR1 SGHRS and CDR2 YFSETQ. The CDR3 sequence: CASSFVRGNQETQYF. The DNA for the CDR3 is TGCGCCAGCAGCTTTGTTCGGGGGAACCAAGAGACCCAGTACTTC.

The rearrangement uses TRBV5-1 and TRBJ1-1, with D tentatively TRBD1 (6 bases). With 6 bases removed from V and 0 bases from J, the gap between germline ends came to 15 bases. The CDR3 extends over 15 amino acids. In germline, CDR1 is SGHRS, CDR2 YFSETQ. The CDR3 DNA is TGCGCCAGCAACCTCGGACAGACCGTGAACACTGAAGCTTTCTTT. Its protein is CASNLGQTVNTEAFF.

This sequence joins TRBV15 and TRBJ2-5; 7 bases are a match to TRBD1. Germline values: CDR1 LNHNV, CDR2 YYDKDF (reference sequence). The CDR3 is made up of 14 amino acids. V lost 0 bases to trimming and J lost 5 bases; unmatched junction nucleotides: 3. The CDR3 spells CATSRDQGVETQYF. CDR3 sequence (DNA): TGTGCCACCAGCAGAGACCAGGGGGTTGAGACCCAGTACTTC.

This clone was observed a handful of times. This chain joins TRBV27 and TRBJ2-7, with D possibly being TRBD1 (6 bases). The germline V and J ends were trimmed by 4 bases and 2 bases, with 18 bases remaining between them. The germline V gene encodes CDR1 MNHEY and CDR2 SMNVEV (reference sequence). The CDR3 has 16 amino acids. The CDR3 sequence: CASSSQTQGSPYEQYV. In DNA form, the CDR3 reads TGTGCCAGCAGTTCGCAAACACAGGGTTCGCCCTACGAGCAGTACGTC.

The CDR3, as DNA: TGTGCCAGCAGGGCGGGACAGGCCGTTGGGCCCCAGCATTTT. Protein product: CASRAGQAVGPQHF. The rearrangement links TRBV2 to TRBJ1-5, with 8 positions matching TRBD1. Trimming took 6 bases from V and 9 from J; bases not matched to a gene: 10. Germline CDR1 is SNHLY and CDR2 is FYNNEI. CDR3 length: 14 amino acids.

With respect to this clone: A junction boundary mismatches the germline segment, possibly from a read error. The chain uses TRBV7-7 and TRBJ2-5; a weak D match, TRBD2 (5 bases). The CDR3 covers 14 residues. Germline V CDR1 and CDR2: SSHAT, FNYEAQ (reference sequence). CDR3 amino acids: CASSPPGRLETQYF. In DNA form, the CDR3 reads TGTGCTAGCAGCCCACCGGGGAGACTAGAGACCCAGTACTTC. Full variable domain (rest looked up from reference TRBV7-7 and TRBJ2-5): GAGVSQSPRYKVTKRGQDVTLRCDPISSHATLYWYQQALGQGPEFLTYFNYEAQPDKSGLPSDRFSAERPEGSISTLTIQRTEQRDSAMYRCASSPPGRLETQYFGPGTRLLVL.

Only a few counts were recorded for this clone. This sequence joins TRBV2 and TRBJ2-7, with D unclear. In germline, CDR1 is SNHLY, CDR2 FYNNEI. The CDR3 contains 16 residues. Trimming stripped 1 base from V and 0 bases from J, with 13 bases between. In nucleotides, the CDR3 is TGTGCCAGCAGTGAAGTGGGCCGAGTAAGCTCCTACGAGCAGTACGTC. Its protein product is CASSEVGRVSSYEQYV.

This chain links TRBV5-1 with TRBJ2-3; tentatively, D is TRBD1 (6 bases). CDR1 and CDR2 from the germline V gene are SGHRS and YFSETQ. Trimming took 1 base from V and 3 from J, leaving 12 bases between them. CDR3 size: 15 residues. CDR3: CASSLSRGGTDTQYF. The CDR3 coding sequence is TGCGCCAGCAGCTTGAGCAGGGGTGGAACAGATACGCAGTATTTT. Full variable domain (missing parts from reference TRBV5-1 and TRBJ2-3): KAGVTQTPRYLIKTRGQQVTLSCSPISGHRSVSWYQQTPGQGLQFLFEYFSETQRNKGNFPGRFSGRQFSNSRSEMNVSTLELGDSALYLCASSLSRGGTDTQYFGPGTRLTVL.

The rearrangement links TRBV18 to TRBJ1-3; D remains unclear. The CDR3 has 12 residues. Trimming pared 3 bases from V and 8 bases from J, leaving 8 bases between. In germline, CDR1 is KGHSH, CDR2 LQKENI. Here the CDR3 reads CASSPNRDTIYF. The CDR3 DNA is TGTGCCAGCTCACCTAACCGGGACACCATATATTTT.

Only a few counts were recorded for this clone. V and J are TRBV9 and TRBJ2-2; D is undetermined. V lost 4 bases to trimming and J lost 1 base, with 8 bases between them. Germline V gene lookup returns CDR1 SGDLS and CDR2 YYNGEE. This CDR3 spans 14 amino acids. DNA for the CDR3: TGTGCCAGCAGCCCCGTGAGGAACACCGGGGAGCTGTTTTTT. Translating it yields CASSPVRNTGELFF.

There are a few counts of this clone. The chain employs TRBV6-2 or TRBV6-3 and TRBJ1-4, with D hard to call. The germline gives CDR1 MNHEY, CDR2 SVGEGT. The CDR3 is 14 residues long. The V and J ends lost 2 bases and 4 bases respectively, with 8 bases between them. The CDR3 loop reads CASSYAGFNEKLFF. The CDR3 DNA reads as TGTGCCAGCAGTTACGCGGGATTTAATGAAAAACTGTTTTTT.

This chain connects TRBV2 to TRBJ1-1; D not resolved. Germline CDR1 and CDR2: SNHLY and FYNNEI. This CDR3 region has 12 residues. Trimming shortened V by 5 bases and J by 3 bases, and 7 bases separated the two germline ends. In DNA, the CDR3 is TGTGCCAGCAGTCCTATGGACACTGAAGCTTTCTTT. Its translation: CASSPMDTEAFF.

The rearrangement uses TRBV29-1 and TRBJ2-3; D not certain. The V gene's germline CDR1 is SQVTM and CDR2 ANQGSEA. This CDR3 contains 14 residues. Trimming stripped 4 bases from V and 1 base from J, with 12 bases between. CDR3 DNA sequence: TGCAGCGTTGTGTACGGGTTAGGCACAGATACGCAGTATTTT. Its protein product is CSVVYGLGTDTQYF.

The V call is TRBV15, the J call TRBJ2-6; D might be TRBD1 (5 bases). The CDR3 extends over 17 amino acids. Germline V gene lookup returns CDR1 LNHNV and CDR2 YYDKDF (reference sequence). V gave up 2 bases and J gave up 0 bases, with 11 bases separating them. CDR3: CATSRLGQGSGANVLTF. The CDR3 bases are TGTGCCACCAGCAGATTGGGCCAGGGCTCTGGGGCCAACGTCCTGACTTTC. The full variable domain, in which reference TRBV15 and TRBJ2-6 provide the parts outside the CDR3, is DAMVIQNPRYQVTQFGKPVTLSCSQTLNHNVMYWYQQKSSQAPKLLFHYYDKDFNNEADTPDNFQSRRPNTSFCFLDIRSPGLGDTAMYLCATSRLGQGSGANVLTFGAGSRLTVL.

The chain uses TRBV18 and TRBJ2-7; 12 bases are a match to TRBD2. CDR1 is KGHSH, CDR2 LQKENI, per germline. The CDR3 totals 15 residues. J gave up 4 bases and V 3 bases, and 4 bases lay outside the gene matches. CDR3 DNA: TGTGCCAGCTCACCGTGGACTAGCGGGGAGTACGAGCAGTACTTC. Translation gives CASSPWTSGEYEQYF. The full variable domain, with the rest looked up from reference TRBV18 and TRBJ2-7, is NAGVMQNPRHLVRRRGQEARLRCSPMKGHSHVYWYRQLPEEGLKFMVYLQKENIIDESGMPKERFSAEFPKEGPSILRIQQVVRGDSAAYFCASSPWTSGEYEQYFGPGTRLTVT.

As regards this clone: Other nucleotide sequences from this sample produce the same CDR3. The V and J genes are TRBV9 and TRBJ1-4, with D unresolved. CDR3 length: 14 residues. The V gene's germline CDR1 is SGDLS and CDR2 YYNGEE. V gave up 0 bases and J gave up 1 base, with 4 bases separating them. In DNA form, the CDR3 reads TGTGCCAGCAGCGTAGGAGGAACTAATGAAAAACTGTTTTTT. Translation: CASSVGGTNEKLFF.